Presented here are 11 T cell receptor beta chains from one specimen sequenced in a study of neurological immune-mediated disorders. MiXCR, applied by TCRdb to the 5' RACE reads, yields one record per CDR3 protein. Of some 65,000 distinct CDR3 sequences listed, more than 3.5% are singletons. Sequencing was carried out using PBMCs. The source is a man aged 50-59 years with multiple sclerosis.

This clonotype was counted at least ten times. The V and J genes are TRBV12-3 or TRBV12-4 and TRBJ2-1, with 9 bases matching TRBD2. The CDR3 runs 14 residues. The V gene end was trimmed by 2 bases and the J gene end by 9 bases; junction bases not matched to a gene: 5. Here the CDR3 DNA reads TGTGCCAGCAGTTTACGGCTAGCGGGGAGTGAGCAGTTCTTC. Its protein is CASSLRLAGSEQFF.

This clonotype was counted many times. The rearrangement links TRBV27 to TRBJ2-5, with 8 nucleotides matching TRBD1. CDR1 and CDR2 from the germline V gene are MNHEY and SMNVEV (reference sequence). The CDR3 has 14 amino acids. J gave up 2 bases and V 3 bases, and 2 bases lay outside the gene matches. CDR3 in DNA: TGTGCCAGCAGTTTTCGGACAGGGCAAGAGACCCAGTACTTC. Its translation: CASSFRTGQETQYF.

This clonotype appeared a few times. CDR3 in amino acids: CASSPAGPSYEQYV. CDR3 DNA: TGTGCCAGCAGCCCCGCGGGACCGTCCTACGAGCAGTACGTC. The chain couples TRBV7-8 to TRBJ2-7; D perhaps matches TRBD2 (6 bases). The germline CDR1 and CDR2 sequences are SGHVS and FQNEAQ. The V gene lost 5 bases and the J gene lost 1 base, with 12 bases spanning the gap. CDR3 length: 14 amino acids.

This clonotype was picked up many times. The chain employs TRBV5-5 and TRBJ2-2; maybe TRBD2 (5 bases). The CDR3 is 19 amino acids. Trimming pared 1 base from V and 0 bases from J, leaving 19 bases between. The germline V gene has CDR1 SGHKS and CDR2 YYEKEE (reference sequence). The DNA for the CDR3 is TGTGCCAGCAGCTTGATCAGAGTAGCGTCGAATCCGAACACCGGGGAGCTGTTTTTT. Residues: CASSLIRVASNPNTGELFF.

This clonotype was recorded many times. This chain connects TRBV29-1 to TRBJ2-7; TRBD1 is a possible D gene (6 bases). CDR1 and CDR2 (germline): SQVTM, ANQGSEA. This CDR3 region has 14 residues. The ends were cut back, 6 bases at V and 0 bases at J, with 15 bases in the middle. This CDR3 is CSVPTGSSSYEQYV. For the CDR3, the DNA is TGCAGCGTCCCAACAGGGAGTAGCTCCTACGAGCAGTACGTC.

This clonotype was observed at least ten times. The chain joins TRBV3-1 to TRBJ2-5; no clear D gene. With 4 bases removed from V and 1 base from J, the gap between germline ends came to 16 bases. The germline gives CDR1 LGHDT, CDR2 YNNKEL (reference sequence). The CDR3 has 16 amino acids. The DNA of the CDR3 is TGTGCCAGCAGCCCGCGCCCTCTAAGGGTCCAAGAGACCCAGTACTTC. Translating gives CASSPRPLRVQETQYF.

This clonotype was counted a few times. At one of its ends the junction is not consistent with the germline gene, which may arise from a read error. The chain uses TRBV28 and TRBJ1-5, with TRBD1 matching 10 bases. The CDR3 sequence is 14 residues long. The germline V gene has CDR1 MDHEN and CDR2 SYDVKM. The CDR3, as DNA: TGTGCCAGCAGATATGACAGGGGGCTTCAGCCCCAGAATTTT. This encodes CASRYDRGLQPQNF.

This clonotype was seen repeatedly, ten times or more. This rearrangement joins TRBV5-6 to TRBJ2-4, with TRBD2 matching 8 bases. CDR1 is SGHDT and CDR2 is YYEEEE in the germline V gene. The junction had 4 bases not matched to a gene; V was cut back by 1 base and J by 1 base. The CDR3 extends over 16 amino acids. Written as DNA, the CDR3 is TGTGCCAGCAGCTTGCTCGGGGGGGCGGCCAAAAACATTCAGTACTTC. This translates into CASSLLGGAAKNIQYF. Looking up the rest from reference TRBV5-6 and TRBJ2-4 gives the full variable domain: DAGVTQSPTHLIKTRGQQVTLRCSPKSGHDTVSWYQQALGQGPQFIFQYYEEEERQRGNFPDRFSGHQFPNYSSELNVNALLLGDSALYLCASSLLGGAAKNIQYFGAGTRLSVL.

This clonotype was seen ten or more times. V is TRBV6-6 and J is TRBJ1-5; no clear D. The CDR3 sequence is 16 residues long. Trimming removed 6 bases from V and 0 bases from J, with 15 bases in between. Germline-derived CDR1 and CDR2 are MNHNY and SVGAGI (reference sequence). The CDR3 nucleotides are TGTGCCAGCAGCAAAATCCGGGGAAATAGCAATCAGCCCCAGCATTTT. Translated, it gives CASSKIRGNSNQPQHF.

Ten or more counts support this clonotype. The chain has TRBV12-3 or TRBV12-4 and TRBJ1-2; 8 bases are shared with TRBD1. The V gene end was trimmed by 6 bases and the J gene end by 4 bases; junction bases not matched to a gene: 7. CDR3 length: 14 amino acids. The CDR3 DNA reads TGTGCCAGCAGAAAGACAGGGGTTATCTATGGCTACACCTTC. Translation: CASRKTGVIYGYTF.

In regard to this clonotype: A read error may account for a junction end that differs from germline. This chain uses TRBV5-1 with TRBJ2-5; TRBD2 might be the D (5 bases). Germline V CDR1 and CDR2: SGHRS, YFSETQ. CDR3 length: 14 amino acids. The CDR3, as DNA: TGCGCCAGCAGCCCGAGGGCGTACCAAGAGACCCAGAACTTC. The encoded protein is CASSPRAYQETQNF.